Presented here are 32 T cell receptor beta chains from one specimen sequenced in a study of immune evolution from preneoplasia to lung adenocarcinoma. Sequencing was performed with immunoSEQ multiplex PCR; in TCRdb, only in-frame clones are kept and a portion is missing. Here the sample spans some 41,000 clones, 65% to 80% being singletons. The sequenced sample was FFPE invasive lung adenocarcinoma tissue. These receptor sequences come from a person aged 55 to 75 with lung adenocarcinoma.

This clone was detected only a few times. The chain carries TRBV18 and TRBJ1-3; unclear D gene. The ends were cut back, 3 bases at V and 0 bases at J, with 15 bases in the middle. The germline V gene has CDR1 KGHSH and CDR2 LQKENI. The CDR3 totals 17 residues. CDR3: CASSPQDFWSSGNTIYF. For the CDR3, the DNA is TGTGCCAGCTCACCCCAAGACTTCTGGAGCTCTGGAAACACCATATATTTT.

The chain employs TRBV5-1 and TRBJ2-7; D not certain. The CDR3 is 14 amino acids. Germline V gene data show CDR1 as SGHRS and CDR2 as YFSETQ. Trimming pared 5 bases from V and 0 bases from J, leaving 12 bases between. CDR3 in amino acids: CASRGSSNSYEQYF. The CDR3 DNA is TGCGCCAGCAGGGGTAGCTCCAACTCCTACGAGCAGTACTTC.

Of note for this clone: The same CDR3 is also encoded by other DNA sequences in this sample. The CDR3 is CASRRDIQETQYF. CDR3 in DNA: TGCGCCAGCAGAAGGGACATTCAAGAGACCCAGTACTTC. J is TRBJ2-5 and V is TRBV10-2, with D possibly being TRBD1 (6 bases). Trimming shortened V by 6 bases and J by 2 bases, and 10 bases separated the two germline ends. The CDR3 totals 13 residues. CDR1 is WSHSY and CDR2 is SAAADI in the germline V gene.

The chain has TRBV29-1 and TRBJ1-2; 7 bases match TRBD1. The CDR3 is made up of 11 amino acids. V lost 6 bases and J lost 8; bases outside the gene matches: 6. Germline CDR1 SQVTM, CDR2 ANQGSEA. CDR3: CSVGTVYGYTF. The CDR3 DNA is TGCAGCGTAGGGACAGTCTACGGCTACACCTTC.

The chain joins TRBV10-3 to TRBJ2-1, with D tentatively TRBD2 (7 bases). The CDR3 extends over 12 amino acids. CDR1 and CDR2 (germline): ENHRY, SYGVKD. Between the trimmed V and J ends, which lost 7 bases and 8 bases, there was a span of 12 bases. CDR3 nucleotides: TGTGCCATCATGGGAGGGGGGGATGAGCAGTTCTTC. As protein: CAIMGGGDEQFF.

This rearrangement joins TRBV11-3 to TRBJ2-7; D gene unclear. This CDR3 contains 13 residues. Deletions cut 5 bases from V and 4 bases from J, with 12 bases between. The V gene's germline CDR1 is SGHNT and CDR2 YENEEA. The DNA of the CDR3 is TGTGCCAGCAGCCCTCAAGACTTGTACGAGCAGTACTTC. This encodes CASSPQDLYEQYF.

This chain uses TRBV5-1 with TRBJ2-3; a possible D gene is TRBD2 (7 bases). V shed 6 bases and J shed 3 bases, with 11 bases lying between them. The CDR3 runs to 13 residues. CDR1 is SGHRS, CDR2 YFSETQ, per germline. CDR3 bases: TGCGCCAGCACCGCGGGGGCTACAGATACGCAGTATTTT. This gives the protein CASTAGATDTQYF. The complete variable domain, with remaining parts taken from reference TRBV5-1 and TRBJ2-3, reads KAGVTQTPRYLIKTRGQQVTLSCSPISGHRSVSWYQQTPGQGLQFLFEYFSETQRNKGNFPGRFSGRQFSNSRSEMNVSTLELGDSALYLCASTAGATDTQYFGPGTRLTVL.

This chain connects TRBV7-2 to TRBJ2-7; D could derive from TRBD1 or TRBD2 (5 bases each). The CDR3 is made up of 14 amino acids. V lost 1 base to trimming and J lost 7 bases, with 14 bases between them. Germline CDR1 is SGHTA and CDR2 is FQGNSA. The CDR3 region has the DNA TGTGCCAGCAGCTTAGTTTCAGCTGGGGGTGAGCAGTACTTC. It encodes CASSLVSAGGEQYF.

CDR3 sequence reads: CATSRTSSETQYF. The CDR3 DNA is TGCGCCACCTCACGGACTAGCTCTGAGACCCAGTACTTC. The V call is TRBV5-1, the J call TRBJ2-5; 8 nucleotides align to TRBD2. Trimming removed 9 bases from V and 5 bases from J; junction bases left unmatched: 9. Germline assignment: CDR1 SGHRS and CDR2 YFSETQ. The CDR3 totals 13 residues.

In nucleotides, the CDR3 is TGTGCCAGCAGCTTGCGTGTCCAGGAAGCTTTCTTT. Translating it yields CASSLRVQEAFF. This chain joins TRBV11-2 and TRBJ1-1; D ambiguous. CDR1 and CDR2 (germline): SGHAT, FQNNGV. Trimming pared 3 bases from V and 8 bases from J, leaving 10 bases between. The CDR3 sequence is 12 residues long.

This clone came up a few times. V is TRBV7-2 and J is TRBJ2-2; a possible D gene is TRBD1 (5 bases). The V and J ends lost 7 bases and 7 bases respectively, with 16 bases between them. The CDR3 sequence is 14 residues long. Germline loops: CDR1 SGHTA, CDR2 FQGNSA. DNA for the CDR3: TGTGCCAGCACCCCTCGACAGAGTGGCGGGGAGCTGTTTTTT. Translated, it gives CASTPRQSGGELFF.

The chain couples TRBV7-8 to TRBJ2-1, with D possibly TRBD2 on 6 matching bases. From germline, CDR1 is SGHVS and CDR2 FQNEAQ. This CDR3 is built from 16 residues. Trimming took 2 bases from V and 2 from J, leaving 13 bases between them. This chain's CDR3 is CASSLTGSRPYNEQFF. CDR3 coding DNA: TGTGCCAGCAGCTTAACCGGGAGCCGACCCTACAATGAGCAGTTCTTC.

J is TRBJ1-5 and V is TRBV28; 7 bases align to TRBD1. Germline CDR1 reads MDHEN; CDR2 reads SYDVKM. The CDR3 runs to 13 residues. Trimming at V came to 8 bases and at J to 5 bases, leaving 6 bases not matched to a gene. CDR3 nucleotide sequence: TGTGCCAGCCGACAGGGCCTTTATCAGCCCCAGCATTTT. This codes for CASRQGLYQPQHF.

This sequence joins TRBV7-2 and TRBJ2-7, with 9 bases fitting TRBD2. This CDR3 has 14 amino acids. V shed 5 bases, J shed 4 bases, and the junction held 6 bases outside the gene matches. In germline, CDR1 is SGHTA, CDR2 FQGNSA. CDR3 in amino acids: CASSPRTSVYEQYF. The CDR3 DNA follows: TGTGCCAGCAGCCCTAGGACTAGCGTTTACGAGCAGTACTTC.

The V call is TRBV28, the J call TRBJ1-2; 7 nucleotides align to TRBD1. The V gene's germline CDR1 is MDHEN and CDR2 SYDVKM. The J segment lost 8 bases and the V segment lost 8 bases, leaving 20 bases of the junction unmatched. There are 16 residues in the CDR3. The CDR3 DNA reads TGTGCCAGCGGCAGGACAGGCCGCATTGGCTCTGGCGGCTACACCTTC. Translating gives CASGRTGRIGSGGYTF.

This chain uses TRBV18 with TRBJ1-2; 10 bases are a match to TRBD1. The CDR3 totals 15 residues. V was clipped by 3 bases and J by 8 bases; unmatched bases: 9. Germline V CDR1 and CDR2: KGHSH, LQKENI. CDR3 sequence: CASSPGTGDVGGYTF. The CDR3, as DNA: TGTGCCAGCTCACCCGGGACAGGGGATGTCGGCGGCTACACCTTC.

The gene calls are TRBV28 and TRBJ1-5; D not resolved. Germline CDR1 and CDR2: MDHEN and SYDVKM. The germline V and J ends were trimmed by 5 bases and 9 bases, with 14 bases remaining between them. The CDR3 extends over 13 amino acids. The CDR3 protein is CASSRDGVGPQHF. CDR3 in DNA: TGTGCCAGCAGTCGTGATGGAGTTGGGCCCCAGCATTTT.

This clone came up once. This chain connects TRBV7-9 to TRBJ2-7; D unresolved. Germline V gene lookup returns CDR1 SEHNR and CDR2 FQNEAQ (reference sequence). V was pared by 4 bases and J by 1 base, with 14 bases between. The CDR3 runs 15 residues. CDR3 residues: CASSSTDGRSYEQYF. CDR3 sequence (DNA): TGTGCCAGCAGCTCGACGGACGGGCGATCCTACGAGCAGTACTTC.

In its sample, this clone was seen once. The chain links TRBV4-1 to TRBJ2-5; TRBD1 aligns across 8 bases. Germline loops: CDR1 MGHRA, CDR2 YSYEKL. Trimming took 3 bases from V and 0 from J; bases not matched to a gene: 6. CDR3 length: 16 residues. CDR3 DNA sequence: TGCGCCAGCAGCCAGGGGGGACAGGCCAACCAAGAGACCCAGTACTTC. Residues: CASSQGGQANQETQYF.

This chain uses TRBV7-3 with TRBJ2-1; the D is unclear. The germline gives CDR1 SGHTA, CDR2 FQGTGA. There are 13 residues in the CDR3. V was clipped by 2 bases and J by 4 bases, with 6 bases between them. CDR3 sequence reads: CASSLGLYNEQFF. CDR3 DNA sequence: TGTGCCAGCAGCTTAGGGCTATACAATGAGCAGTTCTTC.

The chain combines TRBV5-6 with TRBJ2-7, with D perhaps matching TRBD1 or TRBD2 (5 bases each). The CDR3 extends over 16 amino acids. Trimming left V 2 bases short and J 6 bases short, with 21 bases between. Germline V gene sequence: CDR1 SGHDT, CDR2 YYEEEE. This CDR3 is CASSFFDLQGVVEQYF. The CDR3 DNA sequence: TGTGCCAGCAGCTTTTTCGACCTGCAGGGAGTTGTCGAGCAGTACTTC.

CDR3 amino acids: CASSFGSPGEPQHF. CDR3 DNA: TGTGCCAGCAGCTTCGGGTCCCCGGGGGAGCCCCAGCATTTT. The V call is TRBV7-2, the J call TRBJ1-5; a possible D gene is TRBD1 (5 bases). Per germline, CDR1 SGHTA and CDR2 FQGNSA. Trimming took 3 bases from V and 8 from J, leaving 14 bases between them. This CDR3 is built from 14 residues.

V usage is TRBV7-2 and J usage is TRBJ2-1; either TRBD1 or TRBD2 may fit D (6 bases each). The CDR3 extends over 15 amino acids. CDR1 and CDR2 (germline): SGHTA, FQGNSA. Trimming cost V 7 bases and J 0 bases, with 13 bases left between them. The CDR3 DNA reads TGTGCCAGCACCCTTTGGGGGGCCTCCTACAATGAGCAGTTCTTC. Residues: CASTLWGASYNEQFF.

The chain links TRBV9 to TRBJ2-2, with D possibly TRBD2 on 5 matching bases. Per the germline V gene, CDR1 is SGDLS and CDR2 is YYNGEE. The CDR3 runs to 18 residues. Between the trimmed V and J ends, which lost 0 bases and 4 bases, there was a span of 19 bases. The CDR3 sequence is CASSVAGGRPTVTGELFF. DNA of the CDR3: TGTGCCAGCAGCGTAGCTGGAGGAAGGCCGACCGTCACCGGGGAGCTGTTTTTT.

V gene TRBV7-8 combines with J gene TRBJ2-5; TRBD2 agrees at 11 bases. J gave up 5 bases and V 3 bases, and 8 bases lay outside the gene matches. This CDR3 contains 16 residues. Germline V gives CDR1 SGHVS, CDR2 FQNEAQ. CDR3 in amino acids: CASSFLAGGRGETQYF. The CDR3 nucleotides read TGTGCCAGCAGCTTTCTAGCGGGAGGACGGGGTGAGACCCAGTACTTC.

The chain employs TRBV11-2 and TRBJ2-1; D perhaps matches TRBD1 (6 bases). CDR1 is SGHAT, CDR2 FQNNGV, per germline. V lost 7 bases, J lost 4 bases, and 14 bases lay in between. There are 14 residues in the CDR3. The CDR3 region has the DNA TGTGCCAGCACCCGACAGGTTACTTACAATGAGCAGTTCTTC. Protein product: CASTRQVTYNEQFF.

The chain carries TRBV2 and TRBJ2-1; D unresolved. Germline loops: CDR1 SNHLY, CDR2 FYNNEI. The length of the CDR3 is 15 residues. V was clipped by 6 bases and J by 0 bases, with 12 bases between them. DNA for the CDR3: TGTGCCAGCAGCCCCCCCCCTTACTCCTACAATGAGCAGTTCTTC. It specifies CASSPPPYSYNEQFF. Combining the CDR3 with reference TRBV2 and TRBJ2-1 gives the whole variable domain EPEVTQTPSHQVTQMGQEVILRCVPISNHLYFYWYRQILGQKVEFLVSFYNNEISEKSEIFDDQFSVERPDGSNFTLKIRSTKLEDSAMYFCASSPPPYSYNEQFFGPGTRLTVL.

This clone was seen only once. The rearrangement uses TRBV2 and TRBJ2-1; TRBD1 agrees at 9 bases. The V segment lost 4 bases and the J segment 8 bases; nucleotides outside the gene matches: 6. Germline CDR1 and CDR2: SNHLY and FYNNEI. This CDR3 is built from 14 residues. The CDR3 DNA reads TGTGCCAGCAGTGCGGGGACAGGGCTGTATGAGCAGTTCTTC. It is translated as CASSAGTGLYEQFF.

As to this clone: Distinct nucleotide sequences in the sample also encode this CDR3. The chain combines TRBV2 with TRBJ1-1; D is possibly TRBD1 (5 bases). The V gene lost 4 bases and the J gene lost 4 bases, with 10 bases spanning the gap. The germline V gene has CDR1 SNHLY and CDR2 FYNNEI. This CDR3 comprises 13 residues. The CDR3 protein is CASSVGTGTEAFF. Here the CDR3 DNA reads TGTGCCAGCAGTGTGGGTACAGGCACTGAAGCTTTCTTT.

The CDR3: CASSDQGRALYGYTF. The CDR3 nucleotides are TGCGCCAGCAGTGATCAGGGGAGAGCCTTATATGGCTACACCTTC. V and J are TRBV10-2 and TRBJ1-2; D might be TRBD1 (6 bases). The V gene's germline CDR1 is WSHSY and CDR2 SAAADI. V was shortened by 3 bases and J by 5 bases, with 16 bases between the two germline ends. The CDR3 spans 15 residues.

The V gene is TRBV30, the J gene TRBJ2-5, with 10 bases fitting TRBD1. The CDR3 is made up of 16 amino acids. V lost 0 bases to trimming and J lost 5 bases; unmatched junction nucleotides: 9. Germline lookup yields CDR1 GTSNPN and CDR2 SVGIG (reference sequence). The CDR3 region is CAWSVQDRGRRETQYF. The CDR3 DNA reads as TGTGCCTGGAGTGTACAAGACAGGGGGCGCCGGGAGACCCAGTACTTC. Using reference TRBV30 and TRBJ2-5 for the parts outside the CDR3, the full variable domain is SQTIHQWPATLVQPVGSPLSLECTVEGTSNPNLYWYRQAAGRGLQLLFYSVGIGQISSEVPQNLSASRPQDRQFILSSKKLLLSDSGFYLCAWSVQDRGRRETQYFGPGTRLLVL.

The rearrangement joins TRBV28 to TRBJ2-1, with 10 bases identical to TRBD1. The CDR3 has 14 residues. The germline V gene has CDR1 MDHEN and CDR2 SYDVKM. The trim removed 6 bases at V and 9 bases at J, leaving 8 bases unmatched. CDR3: CASRPGQGYIEQFF. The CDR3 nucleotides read TGTGCCAGCAGGCCGGGACAGGGGTATATTGAGCAGTTCTTC.